The next 3 T cell receptor beta chains were all read from a single sample in a study of blood T cell repertoires in COVID-19. The method was immunoSEQ multiplex PCR; TCRdb's version includes in-frame clones alone and lacks a portion of them. Altogether tens of thousands of clones are present, roughly four fifths being singletons, with the ten largest covering approximately 3.3%. Sequencing was done on a sample of peripheral blood. The source of these receptors is a man aged 50 to 60 with acute or convalescent COVID-19.

The CDR3 sequence is CASSELGTGTQETQYF. CDR3 bases: TGTGCCAGCAGTGAACTGGGTACAGGGACCCAAGAGACCCAGTACTTC. This chain joins TRBV2 and TRBJ2-5, with D maybe TRBD1 (6 bases). CDR1 and CDR2 (germline): SNHLY, FYNNEI. CDR3 length: 16 amino acids. V was pared by 2 bases and J by 1 base, with 14 bases between.

V usage is TRBV2 and J usage is TRBJ2-7; D perhaps matches TRBD2 (5 bases). V was pared by 3 bases and J by 2 bases, with 14 bases between. The germline gives CDR1 SNHLY, CDR2 FYNNEI. This CDR3 comprises 15 residues. CDR3 nucleotides: TGTGCCAGCAGTGAGTTGGGAGTTAGGACCTACGAGCAGTACTTC. It specifies CASSELGVRTYEQYF.

The rearrangement uses TRBV9 and TRBJ2-1, with a possible D match to TRBD2 (5 bases). The germline V gene has CDR1 SGDLS and CDR2 YYNGEE. There are 18 residues in the CDR3. Trimming cost V 0 bases and J 1 base, with 17 bases left between them. The CDR3 here is CASSVVSSGSRSYNEQFF. CDR3 sequence (DNA): TGTGCCAGCAGCGTAGTTAGTAGTGGGAGTAGGTCCTACAATGAGCAGTTCTTC.